Presented here are 30 T cell receptor beta chains from one specimen sequenced in a study of CD8 T cells in ankylosing spondylitis. A single record per CDR3 protein comes from TCRdb applying MiXCR to the 5' RACE reads. The sample lists about 300,000 distinct CDR3 sequences, about 20% seen once, with under 4% in the top ten. The specimen sequenced was blood, either unsorted or a sorted T cell fraction (not recorded which). The receptors originated from a female donor with ankylosing spondylitis or in good health (not recorded which).

This clonotype has a count of ten or more. The chain is built from TRBV6-2 or TRBV6-3 and TRBJ2-7; D possibly corresponds to TRBD1 (6 bases). Germline CDR1 and CDR2: MNHEY and SVGEGT. The CDR3 runs 16 residues. Trimming pared 2 bases from V and 0 bases from J, leaving 14 bases between. This CDR3 is CASSYRLQGYSYEQYF. The CDR3 region has the DNA TGTGCCAGCAGTTACAGGCTGCAGGGGTACTCCTACGAGCAGTACTTC.

This clonotype has more than one count but fewer than ten. The gene calls are TRBV7-2 and TRBJ2-7, with a weak D call TRBD2 (6 bases). In germline, CDR1 is SGHTA, CDR2 FQGNSA. CDR3 size: 13 residues. Between the trimmed V and J ends, which lost 5 bases and 5 bases, there was a span of 13 bases. The CDR3 loop is CASSKTRSHEQYF. In DNA, the CDR3 is TGTGCCAGCAGCAAGACTAGAAGTCACGAGCAGTACTTC.

This clonotype was found many times. The V call is TRBV29-1, the J call TRBJ1-2; D call uncertain. The CDR3 has 16 residues. Germline loops: CDR1 SQVTM, CDR2 ANQGSEA. Trimming pared 3 bases from V and 0 bases from J, leaving 17 bases between. The CDR3, as DNA: TGCAGCGTTGATGAGCCGGGAGGGAAGGCTAACTATGGCTACACCTTC. Its protein is CSVDEPGGKANYGYTF.

The CDR3 sequence: CASSLWEGSEQYF. In nucleotides, the CDR3 is TGTGCCAGCAGCCTCTGGGAGGGAAGCGAGCAGTACTTC. The rearrangement links TRBV12-3 or TRBV12-4 to TRBJ2-7; 7 nucleotides match TRBD2. V dropped 6 bases and J dropped 6; count of bases not matched to a gene: 8. The CDR3 loop spans 13 amino acids.

This clonotype was recorded at least ten times. V gene TRBV12-3 or TRBV12-4 combines with J gene TRBJ2-7, with 9 bases that match TRBD1. This CDR3 spans 12 amino acids. The V segment lost 6 bases and the J segment 8 bases; nucleotides outside the gene matches: 5. The CDR3 is CASRAGQGKQYF. The CDR3 coding sequence is TGTGCCAGCAGGGCGGGACAGGGAAAGCAGTACTTC.

The V gene is TRBV12-3 or TRBV12-4, the J gene TRBJ2-5; D unclear. The CDR3 runs 14 residues. V was shortened by 3 bases and J by 3 bases, with 11 bases between the two germline ends. The CDR3 is CASSFGRVEETQYF. The CDR3 nucleotides read TGTGCCAGCAGTTTCGGCCGGGTGGAAGAGACCCAGTACTTC.

Only a few counts were recorded for this clonotype. This chain uses TRBV12-3 or TRBV12-4 with TRBJ2-3; 10 nucleotides align to TRBD2. J gave up 4 bases and V 6 bases, and 7 bases lay outside the gene matches. The length of the CDR3 is 15 residues. The CDR3 is CASSRGTSESDTQYF. The DNA for the CDR3 is TGTGCCAGCAGCCGTGGGACTAGCGAATCAGATACGCAGTATTTT.

This clonotype was seen ten or more times. The rearrangement joins TRBV2 to TRBJ2-5; D gene uncertain. V gave up 3 bases and J gave up 1 base, with 3 bases separating them. This CDR3 spans 12 amino acids. Germline V gives CDR1 SNHLY, CDR2 FYNNEI. This CDR3 is CASSEAQETQYF. The CDR3 bases are TGTGCCAGCAGTGAGGCCCAAGAGACCCAGTACTTC. The full variable domain, with the rest looked up from reference TRBV2 and TRBJ2-5, is EPEVTQTPSHQVTQMGQEVILRCVPISNHLYFYWYRQILGQKVEFLVSFYNNEISEKSEIFDDQFSVERPDGSNFTLKIRSTKLEDSAMYFCASSEAQETQYFGPGTRLLVL.

This clonotype came up a few times. The rearrangement joins TRBV6-2 or TRBV6-3 to TRBJ2-4; the D is unclear. The V end was cut by 2 bases, the J end by 10 bases, with 9 bases between. The CDR3 sequence is 12 residues long. Germline assignment: CDR1 MNHEY and CDR2 SVGEGT. As DNA, the CDR3 is TGTGCCAGCAGTTACGAGGCGCGGATTCAGTACTTC. Translating it yields CASSYEARIQYF.

This clonotype has ten or more counts. The gene calls are TRBV12-3 or TRBV12-4 and TRBJ1-1; possible D gene TRBD1, 5 bases. The CDR3 consists of 13 residues. Deletions cut 3 bases from V and 2 bases from J, with 7 bases between. The CDR3 spells CASSFRVNTEAFF. In nucleotides, the CDR3 is TGTGCCAGCAGTTTCAGGGTTAACACTGAAGCTTTCTTT.

This clonotype was detected a few times. The J gene is TRBJ1-4, the V gene TRBV12-3 or TRBV12-4; D uncertain. V was pared by 6 bases and J by 6 bases, with 11 bases between. The CDR3 runs to 13 residues. The CDR3 spells CASSRARDEKLFF. The DNA for the CDR3 is TGTGCCAGCAGCCGAGCCCGGGATGAAAAACTGTTTTTT.

This clonotype was observed at least ten times. The chain carries TRBV20-1 and TRBJ1-5; 10 bases line up with TRBD1. The CDR3 totals 17 residues. V dropped 3 bases and J dropped 0; count of bases not matched to a gene: 8. Germline-derived CDR1 and CDR2 are DFQATT and SNEGSKA (reference sequence). The CDR3 region has the DNA TGCAGTGCTAGGGTTGGGACAGGGGTGGGTAGCAATCAGCCCCAGCATTTT. It specifies CSARVGTGVGSNQPQHF.

This clonotype was picked up a small number of times. The chain has TRBV12-5 and TRBJ2-2; 14 positions agree with TRBD2. Germline lookup yields CDR1 LGHNT and CDR2 FRNRAP. The CDR3 consists of 18 residues. The V segment lost 0 bases and the J segment 7 bases; nucleotides outside the gene matches: 7. The CDR3 region is CASGLVQGLAGEVGELFF. CDR3 nucleotide sequence: TGTGCTAGTGGTTTGGTACAGGGACTAGCGGGAGAGGTCGGGGAGCTGTTTTTT.

The chain combines TRBV20-1 with TRBJ2-7; 7 bases match TRBD1. From germline, CDR1 is DFQATT and CDR2 SNEGSKA (reference sequence). J gave up 3 bases and V 6 bases, and 23 bases lay outside the gene matches. CDR3 length: 18 residues. The CDR3 region has the DNA TGCAGTGCCTCCCCCGGATACGCCCCAGGGGGAAAAGGCTACGAGCAGTACTTC. Translated, it gives CSASPGYAPGGKGYEQYF.

This clonotype was seen repeatedly, ten times or more. The chain has TRBV6-5 and TRBJ2-7, with 10 bases lining up with TRBD1. The CDR3 contains 15 residues. Germline assignment: CDR1 MNHEY and CDR2 SVGAGI. Trimming at V came to 0 bases and at J to 4 bases, leaving 3 bases not matched to a gene. CDR3 sequence (DNA): TGTGCCAGCAGTTACTCTGACAGGGGGCTGTACGAGCAGTACTTC. Translated: CASSYSDRGLYEQYF.

This clonotype was seen only a few times. CDR3 sequence (DNA): TGCAGTGCTAGCCCAGGGTCAAATACGCAGTATTTT. It encodes CSASPGSNTQYF. The V gene is TRBV20-1, the J gene TRBJ2-3; possibly TRBD1 for D (5 bases). Trimming removed 3 bases from V and 7 bases from J, with 11 bases in between. The germline V gene has CDR1 DFQATT and CDR2 SNEGSKA (reference sequence). The CDR3 totals 12 residues.

The CDR3 is CASSLKLAGSSYEQYF. CDR3 DNA sequence: TGTGCCAGTAGTCTCAAACTAGCGGGGTCTTCCTACGAGCAGTACTTC. V gene TRBV19 combines with J gene TRBJ2-7; 10 nucleotides align to TRBD2. The CDR3 contains 16 residues. J was trimmed by 1 base and V by 5 bases; bases with no gene match: 8. Germline V lookup: CDR1 LNHDA, CDR2 SQIVND (reference sequence).

This rearrangement joins TRBV20-1 to TRBJ2-3; no firm D call. V lost 1 base and J lost 4, with 12 bases in between. This CDR3 comprises 14 residues. The V gene's germline CDR1 is DFQATT and CDR2 SNEGSKA (reference sequence). The CDR3 reads CSARGLGFADTQYF. The CDR3 DNA follows: TGCAGTGCTAGAGGCCTAGGATTCGCAGATACGCAGTATTTT.

This chain uses TRBV20-1 with TRBJ2-5; weak D call: TRBD2 (7 bases). Per the germline V gene, CDR1 is DFQATT and CDR2 is SNEGSKA (reference sequence). V was clipped by 3 bases and J by 2 bases, with 22 bases between them. The CDR3 loop spans 17 amino acids. The CDR3 bases are TGCAGTGCTAGCGTCTTGAGGGGGGGCTTTGGGCAAGAGACCCAGTACTTC. As protein: CSASVLRGGFGQETQYF.

This clonotype was seen more than once but under ten times. This chain links TRBV20-1 with TRBJ2-2; D unclear. V lost 1 base and J 6 bases, leaving 6 bases between the germline ends. The CDR3 is made up of 12 amino acids. The germline V gene has CDR1 DFQATT and CDR2 SNEGSKA (reference sequence). DNA for the CDR3: TGCAGTGCTAGAGGTTATGCCGGGGAGCTGTTTTTT. This codes for CSARGYAGELFF.

The chain joins TRBV12-3 or TRBV12-4 to TRBJ2-2, with D perhaps TRBD2 (5 bases). V lost 3 bases to trimming and J lost 8 bases, with 16 bases between them. The CDR3 has 15 amino acids. CDR3 region: CASSLGSSAIGELFF. The CDR3 coding sequence is TGTGCCAGCAGTTTGGGGAGTAGTGCCATTGGGGAGCTGTTTTTT.

The genes are TRBV19 and TRBJ1-5; TRBD1 aligns across 7 bases. The ends lost 5 bases at V and 9 bases at J; junction bases unmatched: 13. The CDR3 is made up of 15 amino acids. CDR1 and CDR2 from the germline V gene are LNHDA and SQIVND (reference sequence). CDR3 DNA sequence: TGTGCCAGTAGTTCCCAGGGACAGCGCGGGGGGCCCCAGCATTTT. Translating it yields CASSSQGQRGGPQHF.

This clonotype was counted a few times. The V gene is TRBV11-2, the J gene TRBJ2-4; D uncertain. There are 17 residues in the CDR3. The germline CDR1 and CDR2 sequences are SGHAT and FQNNGV. V was shortened by 3 bases and J by 0 bases, with 15 bases between the two germline ends. In DNA, the CDR3 is TGTGCCAGCAGCTTTGTGGGATCTGAAACAGCCAAAAACATTCAGTACTTC. Protein product: CASSFVGSETAKNIQYF. Variable domain in full (rest from reference TRBV11-2 and TRBJ2-4): EAGVAQSPRYKIIEKRQSVAFWCNPISGHATLYWYQQILGQGPKLLIQFQNNGVVDDSQLPKDRFSAERLKGVDSTLKIQPAKLEDSAVYLCASSFVGSETAKNIQYFGAGTRLSVL.

The genes are TRBV5-1 and TRBJ2-7; weak D call: TRBD2 (6 bases). The CDR3 is made up of 15 amino acids. The germline V gene encodes CDR1 SGHRS and CDR2 YFSETQ. Trimming left V 4 bases short and J 2 bases short, with 16 bases between. The CDR3 spells CASSPDAGITYEQYF. CDR3 DNA: TGCGCCAGCAGCCCCGACGCGGGGATCACCTACGAGCAGTACTTC.

This clonotype occurred a few times. The chain links TRBV5-5 to TRBJ1-1; maybe TRBD1 (5 bases). The CDR3 is made up of 16 amino acids. Germline CDR1 SGHKS, CDR2 YYEKEE (reference sequence). Deletions cut 3 bases from V and 0 bases from J, with 15 bases between. The CDR3 coding sequence is TGTGCCAGCAGCTGGGGACTACAGCACCTGAACACTGAAGCTTTCTTT. This codes for CASSWGLQHLNTEAFF.

The chain uses TRBV7-8 and TRBJ2-1; 13 nucleotides match TRBD2. V shed 1 base and J 2 bases; nucleotides not matched to a gene: 11. CDR3 length: 20 residues. The germline gives CDR1 SGHVS, CDR2 FQNEAQ. The CDR3 is CASSLVRLAGGRSTYNEQFF. The CDR3 coding sequence is TGTGCCAGCAGCTTAGTTAGACTAGCGGGAGGAAGGAGTACCTACAATGAGCAGTTCTTC.

There are many counts of this clonotype. V usage is TRBV7-7 and J usage is TRBJ2-5, with 10 nucleotides matching TRBD1. The CDR3 has 14 amino acids. The germline V gene has CDR1 SSHAT and CDR2 FNYEAQ (reference sequence). V gave up 3 bases and J gave up 7 bases; unmatched junction bases: 5. The CDR3 DNA reads as TGTGCCAGCAGCTTGGGACAGGGGCTTCGGACCCAGTACTTC. Its protein is CASSLGQGLRTQYF. The full variable domain, rest sourced from reference TRBV7-7 and TRBJ2-5, is GAGVSQSPRYKVTKRGQDVTLRCDPISSHATLYWYQQALGQGPEFLTYFNYEAQPDKSGLPSDRFSAERPEGSISTLTIQRTEQRDSAMYRCASSLGQGLRTQYFGPGTRLLVL.

The chain links TRBV13 to TRBJ2-5; D is unclear. V lost 7 bases and J 4 bases, leaving 7 bases between the germline ends. This CDR3 contains 11 residues. Germline CDR1 PRHDT, CDR2 FYEKMQ (reference sequence). The CDR3 protein is CASTNLETQYF. Here the CDR3 DNA reads TGTGCCAGCACCAACCTAGAGACCCAGTACTTC.

This clonotype was counted ten times or more. This rearrangement joins TRBV12-3 or TRBV12-4 to TRBJ2-2; TRBD1 is a possible D gene (5 bases). The CDR3 consists of 13 residues. V was pared by 5 bases and J by 7 bases, with 11 bases between. CDR3 in DNA: TGTGCCAGCAGTCCCTTAAGGGGCGGGGAGCTGTTTTTT. Protein product: CASSPLRGGELFF.

This clonotype has at least ten counts. As DNA, the CDR3 is TGCAGCGGACTAGCGGGAGCTGGTACGCAGTATTTT. Translation gives CSGLAGAGTQYF. This rearrangement joins TRBV29-1 to TRBJ2-3; TRBD2 matches 12 bases. Per the germline V gene, CDR1 is SQVTM and CDR2 is ANQGSEA. This CDR3 spans 12 amino acids. With V trimmed by 7 bases and J by 8 bases, 4 bases remained unmatched.